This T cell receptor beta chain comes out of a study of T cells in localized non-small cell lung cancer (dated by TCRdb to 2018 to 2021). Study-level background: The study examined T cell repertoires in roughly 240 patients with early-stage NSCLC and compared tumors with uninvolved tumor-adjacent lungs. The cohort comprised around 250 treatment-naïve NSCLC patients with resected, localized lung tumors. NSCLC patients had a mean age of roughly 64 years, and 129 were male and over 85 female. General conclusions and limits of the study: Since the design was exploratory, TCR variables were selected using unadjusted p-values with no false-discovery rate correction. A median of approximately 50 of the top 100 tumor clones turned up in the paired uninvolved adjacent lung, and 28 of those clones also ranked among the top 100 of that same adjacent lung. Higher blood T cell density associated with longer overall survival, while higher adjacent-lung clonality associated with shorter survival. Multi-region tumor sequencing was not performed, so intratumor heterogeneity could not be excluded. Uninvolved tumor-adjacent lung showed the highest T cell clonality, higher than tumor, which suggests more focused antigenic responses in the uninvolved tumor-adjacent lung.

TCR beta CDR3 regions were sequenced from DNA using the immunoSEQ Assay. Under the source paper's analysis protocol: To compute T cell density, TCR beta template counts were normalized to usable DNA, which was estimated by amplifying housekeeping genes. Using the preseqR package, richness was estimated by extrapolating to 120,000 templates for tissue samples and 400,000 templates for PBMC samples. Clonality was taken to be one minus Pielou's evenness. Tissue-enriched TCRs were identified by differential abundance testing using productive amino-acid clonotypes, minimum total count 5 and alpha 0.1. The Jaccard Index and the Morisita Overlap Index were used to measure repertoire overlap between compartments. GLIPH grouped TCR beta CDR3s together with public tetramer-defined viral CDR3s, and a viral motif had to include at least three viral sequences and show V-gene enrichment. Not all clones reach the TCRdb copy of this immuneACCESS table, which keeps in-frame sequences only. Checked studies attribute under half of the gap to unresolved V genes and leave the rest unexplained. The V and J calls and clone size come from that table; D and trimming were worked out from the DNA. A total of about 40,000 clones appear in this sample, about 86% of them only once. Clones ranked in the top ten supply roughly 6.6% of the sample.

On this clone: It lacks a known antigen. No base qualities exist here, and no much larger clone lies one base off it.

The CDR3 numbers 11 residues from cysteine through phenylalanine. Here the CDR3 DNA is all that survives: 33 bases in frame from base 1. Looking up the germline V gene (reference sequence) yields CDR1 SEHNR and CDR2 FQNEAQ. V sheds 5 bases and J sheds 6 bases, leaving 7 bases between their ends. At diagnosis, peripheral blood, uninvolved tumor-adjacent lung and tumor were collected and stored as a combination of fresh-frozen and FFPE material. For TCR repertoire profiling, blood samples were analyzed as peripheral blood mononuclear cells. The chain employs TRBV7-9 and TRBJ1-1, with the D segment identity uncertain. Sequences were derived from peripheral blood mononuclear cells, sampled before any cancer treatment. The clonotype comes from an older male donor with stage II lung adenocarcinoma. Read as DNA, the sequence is TGTGCCAGCAGCCCCACAGCTGAAGCTTTCTTT. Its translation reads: CASSPTAEAFF.